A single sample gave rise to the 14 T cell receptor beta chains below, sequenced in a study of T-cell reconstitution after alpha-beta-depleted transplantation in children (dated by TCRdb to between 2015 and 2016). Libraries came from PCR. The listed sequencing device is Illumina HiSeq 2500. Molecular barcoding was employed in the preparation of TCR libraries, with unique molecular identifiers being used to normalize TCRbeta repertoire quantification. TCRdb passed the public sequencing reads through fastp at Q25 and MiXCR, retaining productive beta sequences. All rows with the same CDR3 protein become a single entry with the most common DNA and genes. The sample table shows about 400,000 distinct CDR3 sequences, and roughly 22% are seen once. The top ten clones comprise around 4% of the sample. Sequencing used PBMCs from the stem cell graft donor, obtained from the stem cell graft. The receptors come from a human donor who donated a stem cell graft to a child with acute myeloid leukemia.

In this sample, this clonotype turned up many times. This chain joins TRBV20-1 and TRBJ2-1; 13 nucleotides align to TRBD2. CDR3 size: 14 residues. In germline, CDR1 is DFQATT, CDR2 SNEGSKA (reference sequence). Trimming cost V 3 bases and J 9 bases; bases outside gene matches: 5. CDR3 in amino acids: CSASGLAGVIEQFF. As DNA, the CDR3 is TGCAGTGCTAGCGGACTAGCGGGAGTTATTGAGCAGTTCTTC.

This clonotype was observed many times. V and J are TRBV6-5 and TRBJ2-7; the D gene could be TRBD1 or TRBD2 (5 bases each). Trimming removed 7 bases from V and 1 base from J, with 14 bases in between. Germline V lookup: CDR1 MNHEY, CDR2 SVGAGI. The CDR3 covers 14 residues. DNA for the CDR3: TGTGCCAGCAAGCCGGGACCTGGATCCTACGAGCAGTACTTC. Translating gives CASKPGPGSYEQYF.

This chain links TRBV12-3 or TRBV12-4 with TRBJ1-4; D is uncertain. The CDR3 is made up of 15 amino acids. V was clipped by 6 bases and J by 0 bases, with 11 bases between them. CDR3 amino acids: CASRGREATNEKLFF. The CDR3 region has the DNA TGTGCCAGCAGAGGAAGGGAAGCAACTAATGAAAAACTGTTTTTT.

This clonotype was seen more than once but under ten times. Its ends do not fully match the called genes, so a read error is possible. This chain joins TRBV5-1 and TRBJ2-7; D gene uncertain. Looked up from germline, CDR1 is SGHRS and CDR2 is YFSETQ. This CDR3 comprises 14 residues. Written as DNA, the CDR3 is TGTGCCAGCAGTTTTGGGCCAAGCTCCTACGAGCAGTACTTC. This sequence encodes CASSFGPSSYEQYF.

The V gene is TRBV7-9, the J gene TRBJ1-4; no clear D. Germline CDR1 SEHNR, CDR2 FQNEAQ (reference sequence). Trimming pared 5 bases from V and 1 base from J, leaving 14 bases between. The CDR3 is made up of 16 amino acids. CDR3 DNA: TGTGCCAGCAGCACAGCCGCAACTGAAACTAATGAAAAACTGTTTTTT. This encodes CASSTAATETNEKLFF.

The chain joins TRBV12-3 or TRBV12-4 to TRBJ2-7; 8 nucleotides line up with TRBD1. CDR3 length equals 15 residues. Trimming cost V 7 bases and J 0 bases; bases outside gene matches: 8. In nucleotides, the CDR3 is TGTGCCAGCACTCCAGGGGGCCTATCCTCCTACGAGCAGTACTTC. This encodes CASTPGGLSSYEQYF.

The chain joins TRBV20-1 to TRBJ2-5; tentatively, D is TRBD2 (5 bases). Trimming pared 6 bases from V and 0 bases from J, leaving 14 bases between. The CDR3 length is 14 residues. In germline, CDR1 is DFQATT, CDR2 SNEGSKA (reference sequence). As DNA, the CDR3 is TGCAGTGCGTCTAGCCGGGGTAACCAAGAGACCCAGTACTTC. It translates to CSASSRGNQETQYF.

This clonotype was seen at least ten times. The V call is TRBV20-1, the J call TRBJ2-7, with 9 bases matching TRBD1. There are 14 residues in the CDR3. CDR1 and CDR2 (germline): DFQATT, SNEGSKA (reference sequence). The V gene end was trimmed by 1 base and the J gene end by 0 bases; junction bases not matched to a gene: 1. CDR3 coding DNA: TGCAGTGCTAGAGGGGACAGGGACTCCTACGAGCAGTACTTC. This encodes CSARGDRDSYEQYF.

CDR3 sequence reads: CASSFRTASVEGYTF. Here the CDR3 DNA reads TGTGCCAGCAGTTTCCGGACAGCCTCCGTGGAGGGCTACACCTTC. The chain combines TRBV12-3 or TRBV12-4 with TRBJ1-2; D may be TRBD1 (6 bases). V was shortened by 3 bases and J by 8 bases, with 19 bases between the two germline ends. The CDR3 has 15 amino acids.

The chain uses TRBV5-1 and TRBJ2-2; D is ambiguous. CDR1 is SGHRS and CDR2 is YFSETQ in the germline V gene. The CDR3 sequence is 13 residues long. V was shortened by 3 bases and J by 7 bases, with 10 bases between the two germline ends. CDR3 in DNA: TGCGCCAGCAGCTCTAACCCCAACGGGGAGCTGTTTTTT. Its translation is CASSSNPNGELFF.

In DNA, the CDR3 is TGTGCCAGCAGTTCCGTTGGACTAGGCTCCTACGAGCAGTACTTC. It yields the protein CASSSVGLGSYEQYF. J is TRBJ2-7 and V is TRBV28, with 7 positions matching TRBD2. This CDR3 is 15 amino acids long. V was clipped by 4 bases and J by 0 bases; unmatched bases: 6. Germline assignment: CDR1 MDHEN and CDR2 SYDVKM.

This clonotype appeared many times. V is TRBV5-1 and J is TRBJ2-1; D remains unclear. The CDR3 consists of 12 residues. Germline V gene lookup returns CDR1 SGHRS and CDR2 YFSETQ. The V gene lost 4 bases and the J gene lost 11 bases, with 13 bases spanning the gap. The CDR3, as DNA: TGCGCCAGCAGCATTCGACCTGATCAGCAGTTCTTC. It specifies CASSIRPDQQFF. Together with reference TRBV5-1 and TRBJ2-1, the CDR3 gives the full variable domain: KAGVTQTPRYLIKTRGQQVTLSCSPISGHRSVSWYQQTPGQGLQFLFEYFSETQRNKGNFPGRFSGRQFSNSRSEMNVSTLELGDSALYLCASSIRPDQQFFGPGTRLTVL.

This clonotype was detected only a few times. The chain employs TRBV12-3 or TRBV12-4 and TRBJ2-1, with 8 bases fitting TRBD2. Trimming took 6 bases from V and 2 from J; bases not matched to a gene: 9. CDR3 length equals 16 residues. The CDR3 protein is CASSVTAGVTYNEQFF. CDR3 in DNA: TGTGCCAGCAGCGTCACAGCGGGAGTAACCTACAATGAGCAGTTCTTC.

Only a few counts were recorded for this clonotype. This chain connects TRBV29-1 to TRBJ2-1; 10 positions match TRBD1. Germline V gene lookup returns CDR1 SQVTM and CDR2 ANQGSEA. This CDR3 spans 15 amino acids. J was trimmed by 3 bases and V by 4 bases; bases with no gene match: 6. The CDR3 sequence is CSVAKTGGDYNEQFF. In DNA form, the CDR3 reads TGCAGCGTTGCTAAGACAGGGGGCGACTACAATGAGCAGTTCTTC.